The 8 T cell receptor beta chains below were found in one sample sequenced in a study of cytomegalovirus exposure and HLA in healthy donors. Assay: immunoSEQ multiplex PCR; the TCRdb copy retains only in-frame clones and omits some. The sample holds some 130,000 clones; roughly 90% are singletons and the top ten take roughly 6.3%. Sequenced input: PBMCs. Receptors originate from a woman aged 18-29 years in good health and CMV-seropositive.

The chain links TRBV6-5 to TRBJ1-1; 8 nucleotides line up with TRBD1. Germline loops: CDR1 MNHEY, CDR2 SVGAGI. This CDR3 has 14 amino acids. V lost 5 bases, J lost 1 base, and 3 bases stayed unmatched. CDR3: CASSDGTGNTEAFF. The CDR3 bases are TGTGCCAGCAGTGATGGGACAGGGAACACTGAAGCTTTCTTT.

The chain recombines TRBV28 with TRBJ2-2; 7 bases are shared with TRBD2. The CDR3 spans 17 residues. Trimming took 4 bases from V and 5 from J; bases not matched to a gene: 13. Germline V gives CDR1 MDHEN, CDR2 SYDVKM. The CDR3 protein is CASSSTTAAGETGELFF. The CDR3 bases are TGTGCCAGCAGTTCCACCACCGCGGCGGGAGAAACCGGGGAGCTGTTTTTT.

The V gene is TRBV6-6, the J gene TRBJ2-5; TRBD1 might be the D (6 bases). Trimming cost V 0 bases and J 4 bases, with 12 bases left between them. The germline V gene encodes CDR1 MNHNY and CDR2 SVGAGI (reference sequence). CDR3 length: 15 amino acids. The CDR3 coding sequence is TGTGCCAGCAGTTACTCGAGCAGGGGCGGAGAGACCCAGTACTTC. Protein product: CASSYSSRGGETQYF.

This sequence joins TRBV6-5 and TRBJ2-1; D is perhaps TRBD1 (6 bases). This CDR3 comprises 16 residues. Per germline, CDR1 MNHEY and CDR2 SVGAGI. Deletions cut 2 bases from V and 7 bases from J, with 18 bases between. CDR3 sequence (DNA): TGTGCCAGCAGTTACGGTGAGGGGACAACCAATAATGAGCAGTTCTTC. Protein: CASSYGEGTTNNEQFF.

The rearrangement joins TRBV11-3 to TRBJ2-4, with 12 bases identical to TRBD2. After removal of 7 bases from V and 6 bases from J, the junction contained 10 bases not matched to a gene. Germline V CDR1 and CDR2: SGHNT, YENEEA. The CDR3 loop spans 16 amino acids. CDR3 loop: CASNPGLAGVRNIQYF. The CDR3 coding sequence is TGTGCCAGCAACCCGGGACTAGCGGGCGTTAGAAACATTCAGTACTTC.

V gene TRBV29-1 combines with J gene TRBJ2-5; 13 nucleotides line up with TRBD2. The CDR3 covers 15 residues. Germline CDR1 and CDR2: SQVTM and ANQGSEA. Trimming cost V 7 bases and J 0 bases; bases outside gene matches: 5. Here the CDR3 DNA reads TGCAGCGGTACTAGCGGGGGGGTGTACCAAGAGACCCAGTACTTC. Translation: CSGTSGGVYQETQYF.

In DNA, the CDR3 is TGTGCCAGCCTCTACGGGGGGGAACTGTTTTTT. It is translated as CASLYGGELFF. This chain uses TRBV25-1 with TRBJ1-4, with D maybe TRBD1 (5 bases). V gave up 8 bases and J gave up 12 bases, with 13 bases separating them. The CDR3 is 11 residues long. The germline gives CDR1 MGHDK, CDR2 SYGVNS.

The genes are TRBV19 and TRBJ2-3, with 9 nucleotides matching TRBD1. Germline V gene data show CDR1 as LNHDA and CDR2 as SQIVND (reference sequence). V was clipped by 5 bases and J by 3 bases; unmatched bases: 12. This CDR3 has 17 amino acids. CDR3 protein: CASSSRFRDRVTDTQYF. CDR3 nucleotide sequence: TGTGCCAGTAGTTCGCGATTCCGGGACAGGGTGACAGATACGCAGTATTTT.